This is a list of T cell receptor beta chains from one sample in a study of control samples from healthy donors and cancer patients. Only in-frame clones appear in the TCRdb table, and some are missing; sequencing was by immunoSEQ multiplex PCR. The sample holds fewer than 250,000 clones. Sample: blood. These receptors came from a woman under 40 in good health. Each CDR3 is given with its conserved first and last residue. Each record gives: V gene, D gene, J gene, CDR3 DNA, CDR3 protein. The D gene is left open where the match is weak.

V gene: TRBV5-1; D gene: TRBD1; J gene: TRBJ1-3; CDR3 DNA: TGCGCCAGCAGCCGGACAGGGACCGAAGGAAACACCATATATTTT; CDR3 protein: CASSRTGTEGNTIYF
V gene: TRBV5-1; D gene: -; J gene: TRBJ1-4; CDR3 DNA: TGCGCCAGCAGCTTTCCGGACAGTCAGTCGACTAATGAAAAACTGTTTTTT; CDR3 protein: CASSFPDSQSTNEKLFF
V gene: TRBV4-2; D gene: -; J gene: TRBJ1-4; CDR3 DNA: TGTGCCAGCAGCCATCTTCTAGGAAAGGAGGCGAAACTGTTTTTT; CDR3 protein: CASSHLLGKEAKLFF
V gene: TRBV6-6; D gene: -; J gene: TRBJ1-4; CDR3 DNA: TGTGCCAGCAGTTACCTAATTGGACGGGGTAATGAAAAACTGTTTTTT; CDR3 protein: CASSYLIGRGNEKLFF
V gene: TRBV10-1; D gene: TRBD2; J gene: TRBJ2-5; CDR3 DNA: TGCGCCAGCAGTTCGGCCGGGACTAATCAAGAGACCCAGTACTTC; CDR3 protein: CASSSAGTNQETQYF
V gene: TRBV29-1; D gene: -; J gene: TRBJ1-4; CDR3 DNA: TGCAGCGGCCTGACAGGCACTAATGAAAAACTGTTTTTT; CDR3 protein: CSGLTGTNEKLFF
V gene: TRBV12-3/TRBV12-4; D gene: -; J gene: TRBJ2-5; CDR3 DNA: TGTGCCAGCAGCTCGACTAGGTGGGAGACCCAGTACTTC; CDR3 protein: CASSSTRWETQYF
V gene: TRBV11-2; D gene: -; J gene: TRBJ1-2; CDR3 DNA: TGTGCCAGCAGCCCCGGGCGGGGAAACTATGGCTACACCTTC; CDR3 protein: CASSPGRGNYGYTF
V gene: TRBV3-1/TRBV3-2; D gene: -; J gene: TRBJ1-2; CDR3 DNA: TGTGCCAGCAGCCAAGAGGACTATGGCTACACCTTC; CDR3 protein: CASSQEDYGYTF
V gene: TRBV18; D gene: -; J gene: TRBJ2-1; CDR3 DNA: TGTGCCAGCTCACCAGGTATAGGGACCAAATACAATGAGCAGTTCTTC; CDR3 protein: CASSPGIGTKYNEQFF
V gene: TRBV5-1; D gene: -; J gene: TRBJ2-5; CDR3 DNA: TGCGCCAGCAGCTTTCGGACAAAAGAGACCCAGTACTTC; CDR3 protein: CASSFRTKETQYF
V gene: TRBV19; D gene: TRBD1; J gene: TRBJ2-3; CDR3 DNA: TGTGCCAGCTCCGGGACAGGGGCCTTCACAGATACGCAGTATTTT; CDR3 protein: CASSGTGAFTDTQYF
V gene: TRBV4-1; D gene: -; J gene: TRBJ1-6; CDR3 DNA: TGCGCCAGCAGCCAGGCCGGGGTGGGCGGCCCCTCGGACCTCCACTTT; CDR3 protein: CASSQAGVGGPSDLHF
V gene: TRBV6-5; D gene: -; J gene: TRBJ1-6; CDR3 DNA: TGTGCCACCCCCCCGGACCGGCCTTCACCCCTCCACTTT; CDR3 protein: CATPPDRPSPLHF
V gene: TRBV10-1; D gene: -; J gene: TRBJ2-1; CDR3 DNA: TGCGCCAGCAGTGACCGGGGAAACAATGAGCAGTTCTTC; CDR3 protein: CASSDRGNNEQFF
V gene: TRBV4-2; D gene: TRBD2; J gene: TRBJ2-7; CDR3 DNA: TGTGCCAGCAGCCATGCGGGGGCCTACGAGCAGTACTTC; CDR3 protein: CASSHAGAYEQYF
V gene: TRBV28; D gene: -; J gene: TRBJ1-1; CDR3 DNA: TGTGCCAGCAGTTCCGTCGGGACTGAAGCTTTCTTT; CDR3 protein: CASSSVGTEAFF
V gene: TRBV11-2; D gene: -; J gene: TRBJ1-2; CDR3 DNA: TGTGCCAGCAGCTTAGGAGGAGGGGAGAGGGGCTATGGCTACACCTTC; CDR3 protein: CASSLGGGERGYGYTF
V gene: TRBV7-2; D gene: TRBD1; J gene: TRBJ1-1; CDR3 DNA: TGTGCCAGCAGCTCGACAGGGGGAGGCACTGAAGCTTTCTTT; CDR3 protein: CASSSTGGGTEAFF
V gene: TRBV6-2/TRBV6-3; D gene: -; J gene: TRBJ2-1; CDR3 DNA: TGTGCCAGCAGTTACTACAGCTCCTACAATGAGCAGTTCTTC; CDR3 protein: CASSYYSSYNEQFF
V gene: TRBV5-1; D gene: -; J gene: TRBJ1-1; CDR3 DNA: TGCGCCAGCAGCTTTCCCCACTCACAGCCGGGGGCTGAAGCTTTCTTT; CDR3 protein: CASSFPHSQPGAEAFF
V gene: TRBV25-1; D gene: -; J gene: TRBJ2-3; CDR3 DNA: TGTGCCAGCAGTGAAGGGACTACAGATACGCAGTATTTT; CDR3 protein: CASSEGTTDTQYF
V gene: TRBV7-9; D gene: TRBD1; J gene: TRBJ1-6; CDR3 DNA: TGTGCCAGCAGCCCGGGACAGTATAATTCACCCCTCCACTTT; CDR3 protein: CASSPGQYNSPLHF
V gene: TRBV6-6; D gene: -; J gene: TRBJ2-5; CDR3 DNA: TGTGCCAGCAGTTATGCGGGACAAGAGACCCAGTACTTC; CDR3 protein: CASSYAGQETQYF
V gene: TRBV9; D gene: -; J gene: TRBJ1-6; CDR3 DNA: TGTGCCAGCAGCGTAGCTCTCGGGGAAGGGGAGCCCCTCCACTTT; CDR3 protein: CASSVALGEGEPLHF
V gene: TRBV19; D gene: -; J gene: TRBJ1-2; CDR3 DNA: TGTGCCAGTAGTATGGGAGGCCCCTTGAGAGATGGCTACACCTTC; CDR3 protein: CASSMGGPLRDGYTF
V gene: TRBV4-1; D gene: -; J gene: TRBJ1-3; CDR3 DNA: TGCGCCAGCAGACCCCAAGGGCTCTCTGGAAACACCATATATTTT; CDR3 protein: CASRPQGLSGNTIYF
V gene: TRBV2; D gene: -; J gene: TRBJ1-1; CDR3 DNA: TGTGCCAGCAGTGAAGGCACCAGGGTTGGGGCTTTCTTT; CDR3 protein: CASSEGTRVGAFF